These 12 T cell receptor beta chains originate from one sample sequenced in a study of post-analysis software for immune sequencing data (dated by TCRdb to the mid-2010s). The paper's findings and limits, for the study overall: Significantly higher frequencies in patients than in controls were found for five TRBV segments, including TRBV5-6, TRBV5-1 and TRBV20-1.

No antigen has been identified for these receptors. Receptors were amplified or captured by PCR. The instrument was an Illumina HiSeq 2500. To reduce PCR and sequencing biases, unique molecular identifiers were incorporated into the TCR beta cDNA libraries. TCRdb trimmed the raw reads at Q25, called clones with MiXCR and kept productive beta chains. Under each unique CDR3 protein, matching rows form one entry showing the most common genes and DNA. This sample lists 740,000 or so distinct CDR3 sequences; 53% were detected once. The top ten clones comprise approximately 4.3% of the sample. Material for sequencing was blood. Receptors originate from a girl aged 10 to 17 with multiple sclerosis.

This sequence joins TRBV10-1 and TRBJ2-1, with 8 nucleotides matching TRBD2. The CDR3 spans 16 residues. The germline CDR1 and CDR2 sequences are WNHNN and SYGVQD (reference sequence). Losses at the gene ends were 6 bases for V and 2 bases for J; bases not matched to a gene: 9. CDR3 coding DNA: TGCGCCAGCAGCCCTCGAGCGGGGGTCGCCTACAATGAGCAGTTCTTC. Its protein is CASSPRAGVAYNEQFF.

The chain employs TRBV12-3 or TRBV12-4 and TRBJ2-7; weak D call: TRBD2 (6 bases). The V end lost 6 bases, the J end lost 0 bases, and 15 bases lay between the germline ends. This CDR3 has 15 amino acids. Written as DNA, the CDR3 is TGTGCCAGCAGCCCTAGCGAGGCGAGCTCCTACGAGCAGTACTTC. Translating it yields CASSPSEASSYEQYF.

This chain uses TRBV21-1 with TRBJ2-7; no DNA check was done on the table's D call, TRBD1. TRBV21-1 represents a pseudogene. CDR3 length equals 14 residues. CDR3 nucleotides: TGTGCCAGCCTAAAGGGACGGAGGAGATACGAGCAGTACTTC. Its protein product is CASLKGRRRYEQYF.

The CDR3 region is CASSYVGTPSLADTQYF. The CDR3 region has the DNA TGTGCCAGCAGTTACGTCGGGACTCCGAGTTTGGCAGATACGCAGTATTTT. V and J are TRBV6-6 and TRBJ2-3; D possibly corresponds to TRBD2 (6 bases). CDR1 MNHNY and CDR2 SVGAGI come from the germline V gene (reference sequence). Trimming left V 2 bases short and J 4 bases short, with 19 bases between. This CDR3 is built from 17 residues.

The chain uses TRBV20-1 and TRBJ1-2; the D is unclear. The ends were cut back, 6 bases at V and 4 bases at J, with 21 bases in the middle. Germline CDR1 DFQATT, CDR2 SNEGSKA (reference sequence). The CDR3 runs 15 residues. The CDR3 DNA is TGCAGTGCGAATCTTGTAACAGCCGGGTCCTATGGCTACACCTTC. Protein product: CSANLVTAGSYGYTF.

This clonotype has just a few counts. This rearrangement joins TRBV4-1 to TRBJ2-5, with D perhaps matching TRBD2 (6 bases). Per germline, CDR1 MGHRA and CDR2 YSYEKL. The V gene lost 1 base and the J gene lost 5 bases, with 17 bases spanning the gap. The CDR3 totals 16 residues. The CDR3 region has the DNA TGCGCCAGCAGCCAAGGACCGCTTCCGGGGGTTGAGACCCAGTACTTC. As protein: CASSQGPLPGVETQYF.

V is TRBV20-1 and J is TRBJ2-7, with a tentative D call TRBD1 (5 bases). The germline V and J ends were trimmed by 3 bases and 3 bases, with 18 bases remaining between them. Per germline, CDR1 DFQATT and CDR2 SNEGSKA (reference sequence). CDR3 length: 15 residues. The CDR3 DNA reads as TGCAGTGCTAGGGATGCGTCTGGGGCGAACTACGAGCAGTACTTC. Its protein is CSARDASGANYEQYF.

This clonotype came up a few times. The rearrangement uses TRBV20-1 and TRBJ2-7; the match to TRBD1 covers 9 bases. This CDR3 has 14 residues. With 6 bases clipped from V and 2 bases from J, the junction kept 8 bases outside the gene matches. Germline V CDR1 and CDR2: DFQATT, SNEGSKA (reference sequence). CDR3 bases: TGCAGTGCGAGGACAGGGGCCGGTACCTACGAGCAGTACTTC. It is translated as CSARTGAGTYEQYF.

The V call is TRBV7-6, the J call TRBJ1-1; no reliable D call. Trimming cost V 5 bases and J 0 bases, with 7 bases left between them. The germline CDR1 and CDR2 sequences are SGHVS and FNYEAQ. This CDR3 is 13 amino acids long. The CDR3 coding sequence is TGTGCCAGCAGCCCACCCATGAACACTGAAGCTTTCTTT. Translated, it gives CASSPPMNTEAFF.

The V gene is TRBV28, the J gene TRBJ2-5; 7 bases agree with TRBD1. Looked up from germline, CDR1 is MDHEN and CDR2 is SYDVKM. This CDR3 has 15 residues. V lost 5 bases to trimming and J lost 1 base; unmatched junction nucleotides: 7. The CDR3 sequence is CASSLRTGFQETQYF. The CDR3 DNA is TGTGCCAGCAGTCTACGGACAGGATTCCAAGAGACCCAGTACTTC.

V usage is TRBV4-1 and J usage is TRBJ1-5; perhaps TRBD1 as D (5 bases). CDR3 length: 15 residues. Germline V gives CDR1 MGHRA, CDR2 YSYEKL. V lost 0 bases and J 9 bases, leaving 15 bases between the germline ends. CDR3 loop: CASSQDRAGSGPQHF. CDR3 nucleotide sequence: TGCGCCAGCAGCCAAGATAGGGCAGGGAGTGGGCCCCAGCATTTT.

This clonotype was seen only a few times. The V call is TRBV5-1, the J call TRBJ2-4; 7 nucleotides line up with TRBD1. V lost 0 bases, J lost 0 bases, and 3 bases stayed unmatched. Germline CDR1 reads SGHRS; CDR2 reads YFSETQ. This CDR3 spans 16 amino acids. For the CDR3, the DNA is TGCGCCAGCAGCTTGGGGGACAGAGAAGCCAAAAACATTCAGTACTTC. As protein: CASSLGDREAKNIQYF.